A single T cell receptor beta chain is shown here with its context. The sample carries other DNA sequences with the same CDR3. The entry originates in a study of OX40 agonist ivuxolimab in advanced cancers. Study-wide background: Ivuxolimab was administered intravenously to patients at 0.01 to 10 mg/kg every 2 weeks. Dose-escalation subjects each had hepatocellular carcinoma, melanoma, renal cell or head and neck cancer.

From germline, CDR1 is MNHEY and CDR2 SMNVEV (reference sequence). The germline V and J ends were trimmed by 6 bases and 0 bases, with 15 bases remaining between them. The CDR3 consists of 15 residues. Profiled with immunoSEQ multiplex PCR; TCRdb holds only in-frame clones, not every one. The repertoire has about 62,000 clones, 70% to 80% of them found once; the top ten carry roughly a tenth. The starting material was CD4+ or CD8+ T cells sorted from blood, obtained in a trial of the OX40 agonist ivuxolimab. This chain uses TRBV27 with TRBJ2-7; D is undetermined. This TCR was recovered from an adult with an advanced solid tumor such as melanoma, head and neck, liver or kidney cancer. For the CDR3, the DNA is TGTGCCAGCAGCTTCTTGGGCGCACACTCCTACGAGCAGTACTTC. Amino acids: CASSFLGAHSYEQYF.